Each of the 23 T cell receptor beta chains below was sequenced from the same sample in a study of blood T cell repertoires in COVID-19. This table comes from immunoSEQ multiplex PCR, and its TCRdb copy is limited to in-frame clones, with some not included. Among hundreds of thousands of clones listed, 85% were seen once. The sequencing sample was made of PBMCs or T cells enriched from blood (not recorded which). The receptors come from a woman in her twenties or thirties who had been exposed to COVID-19.

This clone occurred a few times. The V and J genes are TRBV2 and TRBJ2-2; 8 bases match TRBD1. Unmatched junction bases numbered 14, after V lost 7 bases and J lost 7 bases. This CDR3 is 16 amino acids long. Germline CDR1 reads SNHLY; CDR2 reads FYNNEI. The CDR3 sequence: CASNLQGVRGNGELFF. CDR3 nucleotide sequence: TGTGCCAGCAACCTACAGGGGGTGCGGGGTAACGGGGAGCTGTTTTTT.

The gene calls are TRBV4-3 and TRBJ2-3; 7 bases agree with TRBD1. The CDR3 runs 14 residues. The germline CDR1 and CDR2 sequences are LGHNA and YSLEER. The trim removed 4 bases at V and 4 bases at J, leaving 5 bases unmatched. The CDR3 here is CASSPGDSPDTQYF. The CDR3 DNA follows: TGCGCCAGCAGCCCTGGGGACAGCCCAGATACGCAGTATTTT.

CDR3 sequence (DNA): TGTGCCAGCAGTTTAGACAACGCGGAGACCCAGTACTTC. This gives the protein CASSLDNAETQYF. V is TRBV2 and J is TRBJ2-5, with D unclear. The V gene lost 5 bases and the J gene lost 5 bases, with 12 bases spanning the gap. Germline CDR1 SNHLY, CDR2 FYNNEI. The CDR3 consists of 13 residues.

V usage is TRBV14 and J usage is TRBJ2-1, with 10 bases aligning to TRBD2. Germline loops: CDR1 SGHDN, CDR2 FVKESK. The CDR3 runs 15 residues. Trimming at V came to 4 bases and at J to 5 bases, leaving 5 bases not matched to a gene. The CDR3, as DNA: TGTGCCAGCAGCCTTAGCGGGGGGTCAAACAATGAGCAGTTCTTC. Protein product: CASSLSGGSNNEQFF.

The V and J genes are TRBV4-1 and TRBJ2-1, with 9 bases fitting TRBD2. Germline CDR1 reads MGHRA; CDR2 reads YSYEKL. Trimming removed 3 bases from V and 6 bases from J; junction bases left unmatched: 6. The CDR3 has 15 amino acids. The CDR3 DNA sequence: TGCGCCAGCAGCCACCCGGGACTAGCCTCCAATGAGCAGTTCTTC. It yields the protein CASSHPGLASNEQFF.

In its sample, this clone was seen a few times. This chain connects TRBV7-9 to TRBJ1-1; tentatively, D is TRBD1 (5 bases). The CDR3 spans 16 residues. The ends were cut back, 1 base at V and 1 base at J, with 13 bases in the middle. The germline V gene encodes CDR1 SEHNR and CDR2 FQNEAQ (reference sequence). CDR3 nucleotides: TGTGCCAGCAGCTTAGAAGGTTATGGGGCGAACACTGAAGCTTTCTTT. Protein product: CASSLEGYGANTEAFF.

This clone was counted ten times or more. The V call is TRBV19, the J call TRBJ1-5; maybe TRBD1 (5 bases). CDR3 length: 13 amino acids. Germline V CDR1 and CDR2: LNHDA, SQIVND (reference sequence). The germline V and J ends were trimmed by 3 bases and 5 bases, with 8 bases remaining between them. CDR3 DNA sequence: TGTGCCAGTAGTATTCAAGGGGATCAGCCCCAGCATTTT. Amino acids: CASSIQGDQPQHF.

This clone came up once. The chain has TRBV7-2 and TRBJ1-5; TRBD1 aligns across 9 bases. Germline V CDR1 and CDR2: SGHTA, FQGNSA. V dropped 5 bases and J dropped 0; count of bases not matched to a gene: 2. This CDR3 is 15 amino acids long. The CDR3 nucleotides are TGTGCCAGCAGCCGGACAGGGGATAGCAATCAGCCCCAGCATTTT. It translates to CASSRTGDSNQPQHF.

The CDR3 sequence is CASSRYAQGSAEAFF. In nucleotides, the CDR3 is TGTGCCAGCAGCCGGTATGCACAGGGAAGCGCTGAAGCTTTCTTT. The genes are TRBV7-9 and TRBJ1-1; a weak D match, TRBD1 (6 bases). This CDR3 is built from 15 residues. From germline, CDR1 is SEHNR and CDR2 FQNEAQ (reference sequence). Trimming stripped 5 bases from V and 6 bases from J, with 19 bases between.

With regard to this clone: This sample includes further DNA sequences coding for the same CDR3. The V gene is TRBV6-5, the J gene TRBJ1-1; D not certain. Germline V lookup: CDR1 MNHEY, CDR2 SVGAGI. Between the trimmed V and J ends, which lost 0 bases and 0 bases, there was a span of 5 bases. The CDR3 contains 14 residues. For the CDR3, the DNA is TGTGCCAGCAGTTACTCTCGAGTGAACACTGAAGCTTTCTTT. It is translated as CASSYSRVNTEAFF.

The CDR3 loop is CASSQGDGYEQYF. The DNA of the CDR3 is TGTGCCAGTAGTCAGGGGGACGGGTACGAGCAGTACTTC. The chain has TRBV19 and TRBJ2-7; 7 bases line up with TRBD1. The CDR3 consists of 13 residues. The junction had 5 bases not matched to a gene; V was cut back by 5 bases and J by 4 bases. Per germline, CDR1 LNHDA and CDR2 SQIVND (reference sequence).

This chain uses TRBV4-3 with TRBJ1-2; 8 bases match TRBD1. The germline gives CDR1 LGHNA, CDR2 YSLEER. The CDR3 extends over 16 amino acids. Trimming at V came to 2 bases and at J to 4 bases, leaving 9 bases not matched to a gene. The CDR3 is CASSQSQGGEVYGYTF. In nucleotides, the CDR3 is TGCGCCAGCAGCCAATCACAGGGGGGGGAGGTCTATGGCTACACCTTC.

The genes are TRBV5-1 and TRBJ1-4; 7 bases line up with TRBD1. J gave up 5 bases and V 4 bases, and 8 bases lay outside the gene matches. The CDR3 covers 15 residues. The germline CDR1 and CDR2 sequences are SGHRS and YFSETQ. The CDR3 DNA is TGCGCCAGCAGCGCCTCGACAGGGATAAATGAAAAACTGTTTTTT. Residues: CASSASTGINEKLFF. Full variable domain (rest looked up from reference TRBV5-1 and TRBJ1-4): KAGVTQTPRYLIKTRGQQVTLSCSPISGHRSVSWYQQTPGQGLQFLFEYFSETQRNKGNFPGRFSGRQFSNSRSEMNVSTLELGDSALYLCASSASTGINEKLFFGSGTQLSVL.

This clone occurred a few times. The chain carries TRBV5-1 and TRBJ2-1; D unclear. Trimming took off 1 base at V and 9 bases at J, with 11 bases between the two ends. Germline loops: CDR1 SGHRS, CDR2 YFSETQ. The CDR3 length is 13 residues. DNA for the CDR3: TGCGCCAGCAGCTTGCAGGTCGAGACTGAGCAGTTCTTC. Its translation is CASSLQVETEQFF.

V is TRBV2 and J is TRBJ2-3; TRBD1 aligns across 12 bases. The CDR3 has 15 residues. The V gene end was trimmed by 6 bases and the J gene end by 6 bases; junction bases not matched to a gene: 7. Germline lookup yields CDR1 SNHLY and CDR2 FYNNEI. CDR3 sequence: CASRRDRGLFDTQYF. The CDR3 DNA sequence: TGTGCCAGCAGGCGGGACAGGGGGCTTTTTGATACGCAGTATTTT.

In its sample, this clone was seen a few times. J is TRBJ1-5 and V is TRBV27; 7 positions match TRBD1. The germline V gene has CDR1 MNHEY and CDR2 SMNVEV (reference sequence). This CDR3 contains 14 residues. Losses at the gene ends were 3 bases for V and 5 bases for J; bases not matched to a gene: 4. The CDR3 loop reads CASSFGGGHQPQHF. The CDR3 coding sequence is TGTGCCAGCAGTTTCGGAGGGGGCCATCAGCCCCAGCATTTT.

The chain links TRBV27 to TRBJ1-3; D gene unclear. Trimming removed 6 bases at V and 8 bases at J, with 14 bases between. The CDR3 runs to 13 residues. Germline V gives CDR1 MNHEY, CDR2 SMNVEV (reference sequence). The CDR3 here is CASRVNGGDTIYF. In DNA, the CDR3 is TGTGCCAGCAGGGTGAACGGCGGGGACACCATATATTTT.

This clone was counted once. This sequence joins TRBV4-2 and TRBJ2-1; 8 bases fit TRBD2. V shed 1 base and J 4 bases; nucleotides not matched to a gene: 6. The CDR3 has 16 amino acids. Germline assignment: CDR1 LGHNA and CDR2 YNFKEQ. In nucleotides, the CDR3 is TGTGCCAGCAGCCAAGGAAGCGGGGGAGGGTACAATGAGCAGTTCTTC. As protein: CASSQGSGGGYNEQFF.

The chain is built from TRBV5-4 and TRBJ2-5; 7 bases are shared with TRBD1. V shed 3 bases and J 5 bases; nucleotides not matched to a gene: 4. This CDR3 spans 13 amino acids. Germline CDR1 SGHNT, CDR2 YYREEE (reference sequence). CDR3: CASSSGGWETQYF. As DNA, the CDR3 is TGTGCCAGCAGCTCAGGGGGTTGGGAGACCCAGTACTTC.

On this clone itself: The sample holds other DNA sequences that translate to the same CDR3. The chain couples TRBV5-1 to TRBJ1-3, with no clear D. Trimming cost V 0 bases and J 0 bases, with 4 bases left between them. This CDR3 spans 14 amino acids. Germline V gives CDR1 SGHRS, CDR2 YFSETQ. Written as DNA, the CDR3 is TGCGCCAGCAGCTTGGACAACTCTGGAAACACCATATATTTT. This sequence encodes CASSLDNSGNTIYF. The full variable domain, in which reference TRBV5-1 and TRBJ1-3 provide the parts outside the CDR3, is KAGVTQTPRYLIKTRGQQVTLSCSPISGHRSVSWYQQTPGQGLQFLFEYFSETQRNKGNFPGRFSGRQFSNSRSEMNVSTLELGDSALYLCASSLDNSGNTIYFGEGSWLTVV.

The chain carries TRBV19 and TRBJ2-7; D is unresolved. The germline V gene encodes CDR1 LNHDA and CDR2 SQIVND (reference sequence). The CDR3 has 11 amino acids. The V end was cut by 4 bases, the J end by 2 bases, with 3 bases between. The CDR3 protein is CASSNTYEQYF. DNA for the CDR3: TGTGCCAGTAGTAATACCTACGAGCAGTACTTC.

This sequence joins TRBV7-8 and TRBJ2-1; 9 nucleotides match TRBD2. The CDR3 consists of 16 residues. V was pared by 4 bases and J by 4 bases, with 8 bases of the junction left unmatched. The germline gives CDR1 SGHVS, CDR2 FQNEAQ. CDR3 region: CASSSAGGVAYNEQFF. The CDR3 DNA is TGTGCCAGCAGCTCCGCGGGGGGGGTGGCGTACAATGAGCAGTTCTTC. The variable domain in full, completed from reference TRBV7-8 and TRBJ2-1, reads GAGVSQSPRYKVAKRGQDVALRCDPISGHVSLFWYQQALGQGPEFLTYFQNEAQLDKSGLPSDRFFAERPEGSVSTLKIQRTQQEDSAVYLCASSSAGGVAYNEQFFGPGTRLTVL.

With respect to this clone: Since a much larger clone is just one base distant, this may be a read error. This chain joins TRBV5-4 and TRBJ1-2; 9 nucleotides line up with TRBD1. The V gene end was trimmed by 4 bases and the J gene end by 5 bases; junction bases not matched to a gene: 3. The CDR3 sequence is 13 residues long. The germline V gene encodes CDR1 SGHNT and CDR2 YYREEE (reference sequence). This CDR3 reads CASSRTGEYGYTF. Written as DNA, the CDR3 is TGTGCCAGCAGCCGGACAGGGGAATATGGCTACACCTTC. The whole variable domain, remainder taken from reference TRBV5-4 and TRBJ1-2, is ETGVTQSPTHLIKTRGQQVTLRCSSQSGHNTVSWYQQALGQGPQFIFQYYREEENGRGNFPPRFSGLQFPNYSSELNVNALELDDSALYLCASSRTGEYGYTFGSGTRLTVV.